These 6 T cell receptor beta chains share one sample of origin, sequenced in a study of PD-L1 blockade in urothelial cancer. Sequencing used immunoSEQ multiplex PCR; TCRdb keeps in-frame clones, though not all of them. The sample shows some 100,000 clones, 91% of them seen only once. Source: PBMCs, taken around atezolizumab (anti-PD-L1) treatment. The receptor set was obtained from a woman aged 80 or over with urothelial cancer.

This chain links TRBV6-5 with TRBJ1-2; D not resolved. CDR1 and CDR2 from the germline V gene are MNHEY and SVGAGI. The CDR3 has 16 residues. Trimming removed 0 bases from V and 2 bases from J, with 13 bases in between. The CDR3 nucleotides are TGTGCCAGCAGTTACTCGAGAATTGGGCAGAACTATGGCTACACCTTC. Translated, it gives CASSYSRIGQNYGYTF.

The rearrangement uses TRBV19 and TRBJ1-4; D ambiguous. V dropped 3 bases and J dropped 8 bases, with 13 bases sitting between them. Germline CDR1 is LNHDA and CDR2 is SQIVND (reference sequence). The CDR3 spans 14 residues. DNA of the CDR3: TGTGCCAGTAGTATCATGAGGACTCGGGAAAAACTGTTTTTT. Protein sequence: CASSIMRTREKLFF.

The chain joins TRBV30 to TRBJ2-7; TRBD2 matches at 9 bases. This CDR3 has 16 residues. Germline assignment: CDR1 GTSNPN and CDR2 SVGIG (reference sequence). The V segment lost 1 base and the J segment 2 bases; nucleotides outside the gene matches: 9. In nucleotides, the CDR3 is TGTGCCTGGAGTGGGAGTAGCGGGAGCTCAACCTACGAGCAGTACTTC. Its translation is CAWSGSSGSSTYEQYF.

The V and J genes are TRBV5-1 and TRBJ2-2; no definite D call. The CDR3 spans 15 residues. Germline assignment: CDR1 SGHRS and CDR2 YFSETQ. V was clipped by 1 base and J by 1 base, with 8 bases between them. CDR3 sequence reads: CASSLSPENTGELFF. The CDR3 coding sequence is TGCGCCAGCAGCTTGTCTCCAGAGAACACCGGGGAGCTGTTTTTT.

The chain combines TRBV7-6 with TRBJ2-3, with 8 bases aligning to TRBD1. CDR1 and CDR2 from the germline V gene are SGHVS and FNYEAQ. The CDR3 is 15 amino acids. V was pared by 5 bases and J by 3 bases, with 7 bases of the junction left unmatched. In nucleotides, the CDR3 is TGTGCCAGCAGCACCGGACAGGGAGTGACAGATACGCAGTATTTT. It is translated as CASSTGQGVTDTQYF.

V and J are TRBV4-1 and TRBJ2-2; no clear D. Germline-derived CDR1 and CDR2 are MGHRA and YSYEKL. V lost 0 bases and J 0 bases, leaving 5 bases between the germline ends. The CDR3 extends over 15 amino acids. The CDR3 DNA is TGCGCCAGCAGCCAAGACAGGACGAACACCGGGGAGCTGTTTTTT. It translates to CASSQDRTNTGELFF.